Below, 3 T cell receptor beta chains from the same sample are listed, as sequenced in a study of T cells after somatic rescue of genetic block. Profiling relied on immunoSEQ multiplex PCR, and the TCRdb table lists in-frame clones only, not all of them. In the table there are tens of thousands of clones, about 91% of which are singletons. Sequenced: peripheral blood mononuclear cells (PBMCs). The receptor set was obtained from a man aged 40-49 years.

This CDR3 reads CASSQDWGNQPQHF. The CDR3 DNA is TGCGCCAGCAGCCAAGATTGGGGCAATCAGCCCCAGCATTTT. The chain has TRBV4-1 and TRBJ1-5; D unresolved. The CDR3 is made up of 14 amino acids. Trimming removed 0 bases at V and 2 bases at J, with 5 bases between. Looked up from germline, CDR1 is MGHRA and CDR2 is YSYEKL.

This chain links TRBV4-2 with TRBJ1-4; D is ambiguous. Germline CDR1 and CDR2: LGHNA and YNFKEQ. The CDR3 runs to 14 residues. V was pared by 6 bases and J by 4 bases, with 12 bases between. In nucleotides, the CDR3 is TGTGCCAGCAGGCCGGACCCTCTTAATGAAAAACTGTTTTTT. Its translation: CASRPDPLNEKLFF.

This clone was picked up a small number of times. The V and J genes are TRBV7-9 and TRBJ1-1; a weak D match, TRBD1 (5 bases). CDR1 SEHNR and CDR2 FQNEAQ come from the germline V gene (reference sequence). V was pared by 4 bases and J by 5 bases, with 8 bases between. This CDR3 contains 12 residues. The CDR3 protein is CASSSGSTEAFF. DNA for the CDR3: TGTGCCAGCAGCTCAGGGAGTACTGAAGCTTTCTTT.